This is a list of T cell receptor beta chains from one sample in a study of cytomegalovirus exposure and HLA in healthy donors. Profiling relied on immunoSEQ multiplex PCR, and the TCRdb table lists in-frame clones only, not all of them. The data hold roughly 100,000 clones, with roughly three quarters observed a single time. Input material: PBMCs. The origin of the receptors is a woman aged 40 to 49 in good health and CMV-seronegative. Both conserved end residues are part of each CDR3. The D gene is left open where the match is weak. A clone size is listed for some rows: how often the clone was seen (once, few, many), or a class if it is expanded.

abundance,d_gene,v_gene,j_gene,CDR3nt,CDR3aa
NA,TRBD1,TRBV6-5,TRBJ1-5,TGTGCCAGCAGTTATGGGACAGAAAATCAGCCCCAGCATTTT,CASSYGTENQPQHF
NA,NA,TRBV6-1,TRBJ2-1,TGTGCCAGCCAACTTTCCCGTGGAGCCGATGAGCAGTTCTTC,CASQLSRGADEQFF
NA,NA,TRBV9,TRBJ1-5,TGTGCCAGCAGCGTAGGTCCTTATAGCAATCAGCCCCAGCATTTT,CASSVGPYSNQPQHF
NA,TRBD1,TRBV6-5,TRBJ1-2,TGTGCCAGCAGTTTTCAGGGGGGCGGTTATGGCTACACCTTC,CASSFQGGGYGYTF
few,TRBD2,TRBV7-7,TRBJ2-2,TGTGCTATCGGGGGGTCGGGCACAACGAACACCGGGGAGCTGTTTTTT,CAIGGSGTTNTGELFF
NA,TRBD1,TRBV7-9,TRBJ2-4,TGTGCCAGCAGCTTAGGGGGGACAGGGTCGAAAAACATTCAGTACTTC,CASSLGGTGSKNIQYF
NA,NA,TRBV4-3,TRBJ1-1,TGCGCCAGCAGCCAAGATGAACTGCCGAACACTGAAGCTTTCTTT,CASSQDELPNTEAFF
NA,NA,TRBV7-9,TRBJ1-1,TGTGCCAGCAGCTTGATTTGGGGGGGCACTGAAGCTTTCTTT,CASSLIWGGTEAFF
NA,NA,TRBV6-4,TRBJ2-1,TGTGCCAGCAGTGACTTTTCCGGTAGTAGGAGGAATGAGCAGTTCTTC,CASSDFSGSRRNEQFF
once,TRBD2,TRBV9,TRBJ2-5,TGTGCCAGCACGCCCGGACTAGCGGGAGTAGAGACCCAGTACTTC,CASTPGLAGVETQYF
once,NA,TRBV5-6,TRBJ2-7,TGTGCCAGCAGTCAAGAGTCAGGGGACCCGTACTTC,CASSQESGDPYF
NA,TRBD2,TRBV9,TRBJ2-1,TGTGCCAGCAGCTTGACTAGCGGGAGGGCATTCAATGAGCAGTTCTTC,CASSLTSGRAFNEQFF
NA,NA,TRBV5-1,TRBJ2-2,TGCGCCAGCAGCAACCTTATGGGTGGGCCCGGGGAGCTGTTTTTT,CASSNLMGGPGELFF
NA,NA,TRBV28,TRBJ1-3,TGTGCCAGCAGTTTAGGGGCGGGGGTCGAGGGCCTTGGAAACACCATATATTTT,CASSLGAGVEGLGNTIYF
NA,NA,TRBV15,TRBJ2-2,TGTGCCACCAGCAGAGATCCCGCCTGGTGGGGAGCAAGCACCGGGGAGCTGTTTTTT,CATSRDPAWWGASTGELFF
once,TRBD1,TRBV5-4,TRBJ2-4,TGTGCCAGCAGCCCGGACAGGGGGACACTAGCCAAAAACATTCAGTACTTC,CASSPDRGTLAKNIQYF
NA,TRBD2,TRBV5-1,TRBJ2-5,TGCGCCAGCAGCCCAGGGCTAGCGGGAGGCCGACCGGAGGAGACCCAGTACTTC,CASSPGLAGGRPEETQYF
NA,TRBD2,TRBV28,TRBJ2-7,TGTGCCAGCTACTCGGGGTCTAGCGGGTACGAGCAGTACTTC,CASYSGSSGYEQYF
once,NA,TRBV5-1,TRBJ1-2,TGCGCCAGCAGCTCCACAGGGCCGTATGGCTACACCTTC,CASSSTGPYGYTF
NA,TRBD2,TRBV7-6,TRBJ2-1,TGTGCCAGCAGCCCCGGGACTAGCGCGTACAATGAGCAGTTCTTC,CASSPGTSAYNEQFF
few,TRBD2,TRBV7-7,TRBJ2-1,TGTGCTAGCAGCGTAGCGGGAGGTTCCTACAATGAGCAGTTCTTC,CASSVAGGSYNEQFF
NA,TRBD2,TRBV4-3,TRBJ2-7,TGCGCCAGCAGCCGATCGTCTAGCGGGAGGTACGAGCAGTACTTC,CASSRSSSGRYEQYF
NA,TRBD2,TRBV29-1,TRBJ2-3,TGCAGCGTCCGGACTAGCGGGAGTATAGGCACAGATACGCAGTATTTT,CSVRTSGSIGTDTQYF
NA,TRBD1,TRBV7-6,TRBJ1-3,TGTGCCAGCAGCTCAGGGGGGCGGACGCATGGAAACACCATATATTTT,CASSSGGRTHGNTIYF
NA,NA,TRBV28,TRBJ1-5,TGTGCCAGCATGGGGGAGGTTCATCGGTTTCAGCCCCAGCATTTT,CASMGEVHRFQPQHF
NA,NA,TRBV6-1,TRBJ1-2,TGTGCCAGCAGTGAACAGATCCCTAACTATGGCTACACCTTC,CASSEQIPNYGYTF
NA,NA,TRBV5-5,TRBJ2-7,TGTGCCAGCAGCTTGTGGTTAGCGGACTACGAGCAGTACTTC,CASSLWLADYEQYF
NA,TRBD1,TRBV7-9,TRBJ1-6,TGTGCCAGTATGTCCGGGACAGTAAATTCACCCCTCCACTTT,CASMSGTVNSPLHF
NA,NA,TRBV4-1,TRBJ1-5,TGCGCCAGCAGCCAAGATGTAGGAACAGTTGGGCCCCAGCATTTT,CASSQDVGTVGPQHF
NA,NA,TRBV5-1,TRBJ2-1,TGCGCCAGCAGCTTGGGGCAGAGGAACCACAATGAGCAGTTCTTC,CASSLGQRNHNEQFF
NA,TRBD2,TRBV19,TRBJ2-7,TGTGCCAGTAGCCCCTCGGGAGGAGATGGCTACGAGCAGTACTTC,CASSPSGGDGYEQYF
NA,TRBD2,TRBV4-1,TRBJ2-7,TGCGCCAGCAGCCATCCCACTAGCGGGACCTACGAGCAGTACTTC,CASSHPTSGTYEQYF
NA,TRBD2,TRBV27,TRBJ2-1,TGTGCCAGCAGGCCAAAACCAACTAGCGGGAGGGCCCATGAGCAGTTCTTC,CASRPKPTSGRAHEQFF
NA,NA,TRBV27,TRBJ1-2,TGTGCCAGCAGTTTTCGGGGGGGCTATGGCTACACCTTC,CASSFRGGYGYTF
NA,NA,TRBV5-6,TRBJ1-2,TGTGCCAGCAGCTTGGGTGGGGGCCTGGGTGGCTACACCTTC,CASSLGGGLGGYTF
NA,NA,TRBV28,TRBJ2-2,TGTGCTACCACGGGACTCTCCTTCTCGGGGGAGCTGTTTTTT,CATTGLSFSGELFF
NA,TRBD1,TRBV5-1,TRBJ2-3,TGCGCCAGCAGTACTGGGACAGCTAGCACAGATACGCAGTATTTT,CASSTGTASTDTQYF
NA,NA,TRBV7-2,TRBJ2-7,TGTGCCAGCAGCTTAAAAGGGCGGGCTGGCTACGAGCAGTACTTC,CASSLKGRAGYEQYF
NA,TRBD2,TRBV7-9,TRBJ2-1,TGTGCCAGCAGCCCGCCTCCTCCGGGACTAGCGTACAATGAGCAGTTCTTC,CASSPPPPGLAYNEQFF
NA,NA,TRBV6-5,TRBJ1-1,TGTGCCAGCAGATCTGGGGACACCGTGAACACTGAAGCTTTCTTT,CASRSGDTVNTEAFF
NA,NA,TRBV4-2,TRBJ2-4,TGTGCCAGCGCGGTGGAGGCCAAAAACATTCAGTACTTC,CASAVEAKNIQYF
NA,NA,TRBV5-1,TRBJ1-1,TGCGCCAGCAGCGGACAGACGAACACTGAAGCTTTCTTT,CASSGQTNTEAFF
once,NA,TRBV4-3,TRBJ1-1,TGCGCCAGCAGCCAAGAACCAGTGATGAACACTAAAGCTTTCTTT,CASSQEPVMNTKAFF
NA,TRBD1,TRBV5-4,TRBJ2-1,TGTGCCAGCAGCTGGGGGACAGGGAGCTCCTACAATGAGCAGTTCTTC,CASSWGTGSSYNEQFF